A single sample is the source of the 2 T cell receptor beta chains below, sequenced in a study of cytomegalovirus exposure and HLA in healthy donors. PCR used 60 Vbeta primers and 13 Jbeta primers. Assay used: immunoSEQ multiplex PCR; TCRdb lists only in-frame clones, some missing. Here the sample spans some 190,000 clones, under 80% being singletons. Sequenced: PBMCs. These receptors were obtained from a woman in her twenties or thirties in good health and CMV-seropositive.

CDR3 nucleotide sequence: TGCGCCAGCAGCCAAGAGGGGAAGGAGGGGTCCTATAATTCACCCCTCCACTTT. It is translated as CASSQEGKEGSYNSPLHF. This chain connects TRBV4-3 to TRBJ1-6; TRBD1 is a possible D gene (5 bases). Germline CDR1 and CDR2: LGHNA and YSLEER. This CDR3 has 18 residues. The V end was cut by 0 bases, the J end by 1 base, with 13 bases between.

This clone occurred a few times. This chain uses TRBV5-4 with TRBJ1-2; no firm D call. The CDR3 is made up of 13 amino acids. Trimming pared 0 bases from V and 5 bases from J, leaving 8 bases between. Germline CDR1 reads SGHNT; CDR2 reads YYREEE (reference sequence). In nucleotides, the CDR3 is TGTGCCAGCAGCTTGGGACTGGGTTATGGCTACACCTTC. Residues: CASSLGLGYGYTF.